The present T cell receptor (beta chain) was sequenced within a study of monozygotic twins with inflammatory bowel disease. Reanalyzing the 5' RACE reads, TCRdb keeps one entry per CDR3 protein, without DNA. The sample shows roughly 300,000 distinct CDR3 sequences, and over 5% sits with its ten largest clones. The germline V gene encodes CDR1 SGHAT and CDR2 FQDESV (reference sequence). The CDR3 length is 18 residues. Sequencing input: blood. V and J are TRBV11-1 and TRBJ1-6; TCRdb's D call, TRBD1, is unchecked because there is no DNA. This clonotype originated in a human donor with ulcerative colitis or Crohn's disease, or a healthy co-twin of an affected twin (not recorded which). CDR3 amino acids: CASSLPLTPTGGPSPLHF.